A selection of T cell receptor beta chains follows, all from one sample in a study of T cells in Graves' hyperthyroidism and ophthalmopathy. MiXCR, run by TCRdb on the multiplex PCR reads, gives a single entry per CDR3 protein. The profile shows about 410,000 distinct CDR3 sequences, about 15% of them singletons. The specimen was blood. These receptors originate from a man younger than 35 with Graves' ophthalmopathy. The CDR3 runs from the conserved cysteine through the conserved F or W. The order of the fields is V gene, J gene, clone size, D gene, CDR3 protein, CDR3 DNA. A D gene is named only where the DNA matches it firmly. Some rows mark clone size as missing; the rest say once, few, many or name a class of expanded clone.

V: TRBV13
J: TRBJ1-1
size: many
D: NA
CDR3: CASTTFRGSFTEAFF
DNA: TGTGCCAGCACTACGTTCAGGGGTTCGTTCACTGAAGCTTTCTTT

V: TRBV20-1
J: TRBJ2-1
size: many
D: TRBD1
CDR3: CSAGDRVVNEQFF
DNA: TGCAGTGCTGGGGACAGGGTCGTGAATGAGCAGTTCTTC

V: TRBV7-8
J: TRBJ2-1
size: NA
D: TRBD1
CDR3: CASSLATGQGFEQFF
DNA: TGTGCCAGCAGCTTAGCCACGGGACAGGGTTTCGAGCAGTTCTTC

V: TRBV3-1
J: TRBJ1-5
size: many
D: NA
CDR3: CASSQGNLGNQPQHF
DNA: TGTGCCAGCAGCCAAGGGAACTTGGGCAATCAGCCCCAGCATTTT

V: TRBV19
J: TRBJ2-7
size: few
D: TRBD2
CDR3: CASSIPGEGTYEQYF
DNA: TGTGCCAGTAGTATCCCCGGGGAGGGCACCTACGAGCAGTACTTC

V: TRBV11-2
J: TRBJ1-2
size: many
D: NA
CDR3: CASSLEPIWRIYGYTF
DNA: TGTGCCAGCAGCTTAGAGCCTATTTGGAGAATCTATGGCTACACCTTC

V: TRBV29-1
J: TRBJ1-2
size: many
D: NA
CDR3: CSVGVGTLGGYTF
DNA: TGCAGCGTTGGCGTCGGGACTCTGGGCGGCTACACCTTC

V: TRBV4-1
J: TRBJ2-1
size: many
D: TRBD2
CDR3: CASSQAAGGRYNEQFF
DNA: TGCGCCAGCAGCCAAGCTGCGGGGGGCCGATACAATGAGCAGTTCTTC

V: TRBV6-1
J: TRBJ1-1
size: many
D: TRBD1
CDR3: CASSWDRALDTEAFF
DNA: TGTGCCAGCAGTTGGGACAGGGCGCTTGACACTGAAGCTTTCTTT

V: TRBV6-1
J: TRBJ1-1
size: NA
D: TRBD1
CDR3: CASSSRDRGRNTEAFF
DNA: TGTGCCAGCAGTAGTCGGGACAGGGGGCGGAACACTGAAGCTTTCTTT

V: TRBV12-3/TRBV12-4
J: TRBJ1-5
size: many
D: TRBD1
CDR3: CASSGQEGNQPQHF
DNA: TGTGCCAGCAGCGGACAGGAGGGCAATCAGCCCCAGCATTTT

V: TRBV29-1
J: TRBJ1-4
size: few
D: NA
CDR3: CSRAANEKLFF
DNA: TGCAGCCGCGCCGCTAATGAAAAACTGTTTTTT

V: TRBV27
J: TRBJ2-2
size: few
D: TRBD2
CDR3: CASSFPSGIYTGELFF
DNA: TGTGCCAGCAGTTTCCCTAGCGGGATTTACACCGGGGAGCTGTTTTTT

V: TRBV12-3/TRBV12-4
J: TRBJ2-3
size: many
D: TRBD1
CDR3: CASSPDRAGDTQYF
DNA: TGTGCCAGCAGTCCGGACAGGGCTGGAGATACGCAGTATTTT

V: TRBV19
J: TRBJ2-1
size: NA
D: NA
CDR3: CASSISASSSYNEQFF
DNA: TGTGCCAGTAGTATAAGCGCATCTTCCTCCTACAATGAGCAGTTCTTC

V: TRBV18
J: TRBJ1-1
size: NA
D: TRBD1
CDR3: CASSPRRTGGQTNTEAFF
DNA: TGTGCCAGCTCACCGAGGCGGACAGGGGGCCAGACTAACACTGAAGCTTTCTTT

V: TRBV11-3
J: TRBJ2-1
size: many
D: TRBD2
CDR3: CATERGGENEQFF
DNA: TGTGCCACTGAGCGGGGGGGCGAGAATGAGCAGTTCTTC

V: TRBV7-9
J: TRBJ1-4
size: NA
D: TRBD1
CDR3: CASSQSGTGGSEKLFF
DNA: TGTGCCAGCAGCCAAAGCGGGACAGGGGGCAGCGAAAAACTGTTTTTT

V: TRBV5-6
J: TRBJ1-3
size: NA
D: TRBD1
CDR3: CASSTTGVFGNTIYF
DNA: TGTGCCAGCAGCACGACAGGGGTGTTTGGAAACACCATATATTTT

V: TRBV20-1
J: TRBJ2-1
size: many
D: TRBD2
CDR3: CSAGPSAGGLVGNEQFF
DNA: TGCAGTGCCGGTCCCTCAGCGGGAGGGCTGGTAGGCAATGAGCAGTTCTTC

V: TRBV9
J: TRBJ2-7
size: many
D: TRBD1
CDR3: CASSTGTGGNEQYF
DNA: TGTGCCAGCAGCACCGGGACAGGGGGCAACGAGCAGTACTTC

V: TRBV20-1
J: TRBJ2-1
size: many
D: TRBD2
CDR3: CSARVAGERGHEQFF
DNA: TGCAGTGCTAGAGTAGCGGGGGAGAGGGGTCATGAGCAGTTCTTC

V: TRBV6-1
J: TRBJ1-2
size: many
D: TRBD1
CDR3: CASRLPGGVGYTF
DNA: TGTGCCAGCAGATTACCAGGGGGCGTGGGCTACACCTTC

V: TRBV4-1
J: TRBJ2-7
size: NA
D: TRBD2
CDR3: CASSQELADAYEQYF
DNA: TGCGCCAGCAGCCAAGAGCTAGCGGACGCATACGAGCAGTACTTC

V: TRBV11-3
J: TRBJ2-7
size: many
D: NA
CDR3: CASSSRGGAGDEQYF
DNA: TGTGCCAGCAGCTCCCGTGGGGGGGCTGGGGACGAGCAGTACTTC

V: TRBV27
J: TRBJ2-1
size: few
D: NA
CDR3: CASRTTHNEQFF
DNA: TGTGCCAGCAGGACAACCCACAATGAGCAGTTCTTC

V: TRBV25-1
J: TRBJ2-5
size: few
D: NA
CDR3: CASSGQGIQETQYF
DNA: TGTGCCAGCAGTGGGCAGGGGATTCAGGAGACCCAGTACTTC

V: TRBV28
J: TRBJ2-7
size: many
D: NA
CDR3: CASGRDEQYF
DNA: TGTGCCAGCGGACGGGACGAGCAGTACTTC

V: TRBV7-9
J: TRBJ2-2
size: NA
D: NA
CDR3: CASSLHGSSTGELFF
DNA: TGTGCCAGCAGCTTACACGGGAGTAGTACCGGGGAGCTGTTTTTT

V: TRBV6-1
J: TRBJ1-4
size: few
D: NA
CDR3: CASRPSVGEKLFF
DNA: TGTGCCAGCCGACCTTCCGTCGGGGAAAAACTGTTTTTT

V: TRBV12-3/TRBV12-4
J: TRBJ2-2
size: few
D: NA
CDR3: CASSKTAPGELFF
DNA: TGTGCCAGCAGCAAGACAGCCCCCGGGGAGCTGTTTTTT

V: TRBV3-1
J: TRBJ1-2
size: many
D: NA
CDR3: CASSPGEDTNYGYTF
DNA: TGTGCCAGCAGCCCGGGGGAAGACACTAACTATGGCTACACCTTC

V: TRBV5-8
J: TRBJ2-3
size: many
D: NA
CDR3: CASRSPSSLGTDTQYF
DNA: TGTGCCAGCAGGTCCCCATCTAGCCTCGGCACAGATACGCAGTATTTT

V: TRBV6-1
J: TRBJ2-1
size: many
D: NA
CDR3: CASSTPKFNEQFF
DNA: TGTGCCAGCAGTACCCCCAAATTCAATGAGCAGTTCTTC

V: TRBV3-1
J: TRBJ1-1
size: many
D: NA
CDR3: CASSQGPSLGVNTEAFF
DNA: TGTGCCAGCAGCCAAGGCCCTTCCCTGGGGGTGAACACTGAAGCTTTCTTT

V: TRBV5-1
J: TRBJ1-1
size: many
D: NA
CDR3: CASSSESYSEAFF
DNA: TGCGCCAGCAGTTCAGAGTCTTACAGTGAAGCTTTCTTT

V: TRBV30
J: TRBJ2-5
size: few
D: NA
CDR3: CAWSAPGHQETQYF
DNA: TGTGCCTGGAGTGCTCCGGGACACCAAGAGACCCAGTACTTC

V: TRBV11-2
J: TRBJ2-2
size: many
D: TRBD1
CDR3: CASSRSGTGITGELFF
DNA: TGTGCCAGCAGCCGCTCCGGGACAGGGATCACCGGGGAGCTGTTTTTT

V: TRBV7-9
J: TRBJ2-7
size: many
D: TRBD2
CDR3: CASSEREGHYEQYF
DNA: TGTGCCAGCAGCGAGCGGGAGGGCCACTACGAGCAGTACTTC

V: TRBV4-2
J: TRBJ2-7
size: once
D: NA
CDR3: CASSQPPKYEQYF
DNA: TGTGCCAGCAGCCAACCTCCCAAATACGAGCAGTACTTC

V: TRBV7-2
J: TRBJ2-7
size: many
D: NA
CDR3: CASSPTGPHLGWSSYEQYF
DNA: TGTGCCAGCAGCCCCACAGGGCCTCACCTAGGCTGGAGCTCCTACGAGCAGTACTTC

V: TRBV20-1
J: TRBJ2-1
size: many
D: NA
CDR3: CSVAPEYNEQFF
DNA: TGCAGTGTCGCTCCGGAGTACAATGAGCAGTTCTTC

V: TRBV4-2
J: TRBJ1-2
size: many
D: TRBD1
CDR3: CASSQDGRTGGYYGYTF
DNA: TGTGCCAGCAGCCAAGATGGCCGGACAGGGGGTTACTATGGCTACACCTTC

V: TRBV18
J: TRBJ2-5
size: many
D: NA
CDR3: CASSPGHYVQETQYF
DNA: TGTGCCAGCTCACCTGGACACTACGTACAAGAGACCCAGTACTTC

V: TRBV6-1
J: TRBJ2-1
size: NA
D: NA
CDR3: CASSPQGVGNEQFF
DNA: TGTGCCAGCAGCCCCCAAGGCGTGGGAAATGAGCAGTTCTTC

V: TRBV11-2
J: TRBJ2-1
size: many
D: NA
CDR3: CAARDGGYNEQFF
DNA: TGTGCCGCCCGGGACGGGGGCTACAATGAGCAGTTCTTC

V: TRBV10-2
J: TRBJ2-5
size: NA
D: TRBD1
CDR3: CASRPQGRQETQYF
DNA: TGCGCCAGCAGGCCACAGGGGCGCCAAGAGACCCAGTACTTC

V: TRBV20-1
J: TRBJ1-2
size: many
D: NA
CDR3: CSAPPVDNYGYTF
DNA: TGCAGTGCCCCCCCAGTGGATAACTATGGCTACACCTTC

V: TRBV6-1
J: TRBJ1-1
size: many
D: NA
CDR3: CASSAHRANTEAFF
DNA: TGTGCCAGCAGTGCACACAGGGCGAACACTGAAGCTTTCTTT

V: TRBV11-2
J: TRBJ2-7
size: NA
D: TRBD2
CDR3: CASSSSGGPPSYEQYF
DNA: TGTGCCAGCAGCTCGTCGGGAGGGCCTCCCTCCTACGAGCAGTACTTC

V: TRBV2
J: TRBJ2-5
size: many
D: NA
CDR3: CASSEALGAWGRETQYF
DNA: TGTGCCAGCAGTGAAGCGCTTGGGGCCTGGGGACGGGAGACCCAGTACTTC